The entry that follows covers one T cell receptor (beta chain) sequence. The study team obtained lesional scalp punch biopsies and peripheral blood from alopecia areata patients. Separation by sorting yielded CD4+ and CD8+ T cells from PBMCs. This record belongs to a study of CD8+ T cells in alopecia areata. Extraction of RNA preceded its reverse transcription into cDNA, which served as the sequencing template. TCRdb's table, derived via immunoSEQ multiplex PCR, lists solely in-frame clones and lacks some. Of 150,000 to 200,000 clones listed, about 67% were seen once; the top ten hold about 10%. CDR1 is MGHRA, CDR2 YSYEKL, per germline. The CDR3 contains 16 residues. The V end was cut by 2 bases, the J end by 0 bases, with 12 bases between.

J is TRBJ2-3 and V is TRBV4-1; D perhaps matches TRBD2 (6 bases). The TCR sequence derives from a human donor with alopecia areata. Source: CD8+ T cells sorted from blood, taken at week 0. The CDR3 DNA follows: TGCGCCAGCAGCCAAAAGGAGGGCATTAGCACAGATACGCAGTATTTT. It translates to CASSQKEGISTDTQYF.